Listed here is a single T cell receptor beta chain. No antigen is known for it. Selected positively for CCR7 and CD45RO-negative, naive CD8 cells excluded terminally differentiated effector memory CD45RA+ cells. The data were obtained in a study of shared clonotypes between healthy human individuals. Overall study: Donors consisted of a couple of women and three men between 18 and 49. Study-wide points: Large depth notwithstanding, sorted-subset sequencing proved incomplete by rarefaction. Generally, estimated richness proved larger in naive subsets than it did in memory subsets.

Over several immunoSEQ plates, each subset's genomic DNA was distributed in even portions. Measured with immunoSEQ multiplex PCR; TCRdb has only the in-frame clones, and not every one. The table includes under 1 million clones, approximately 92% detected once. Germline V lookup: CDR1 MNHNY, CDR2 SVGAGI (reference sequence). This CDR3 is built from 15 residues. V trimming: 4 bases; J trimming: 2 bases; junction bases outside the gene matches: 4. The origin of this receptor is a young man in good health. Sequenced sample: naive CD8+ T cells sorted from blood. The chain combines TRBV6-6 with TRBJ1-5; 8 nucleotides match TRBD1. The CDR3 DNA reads TGTGCCAGCAGTTCGGGACAGGAGGGCAATCAGCCCCAGCATTTT. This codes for CASSSGQEGNQPQHF.